The clone carrying this TCR beta chain has ten or more counts. It is unclear where the CDR3 begins or ends on the DNA, so no DNA is shown, and the CDR3 is as TCRdb lists it. The CDR3 numbers 11 amino acids, ends counted. The TCR beta library used iRepertoire HTBI primers with Arm-PCR amplification of CDR3. TCRdb called the multiplex PCR reads again in MiXCR, with one record for every CDR3 protein. Among 360,000 or so distinct CDR3 sequences listed, approximately 12% were seen once. The time point was: newly diagnosed GD, antithyroid drugs for less than 3 months. RNA extracted from PBMCs served as the sequencing template. This sample is part of a study of regulatory T cells in long-lasting Graves disease. The sample also formed part of further work on T cells in Graves' hyperthyroidism and ophthalmopathy.

The rearrangement joins TRBV12-3 or TRBV12-4 to TRBJ1-5; TRBD1, the table's D call, lacks a check against the DNA. The source was peripheral blood mononuclear cells (PBMCs), collected at new diagnosis, from a patient treated with antithyroid drugs. The source is a woman between 18 and 29 years old with Graves disease. This CDR3 reads CASSFGRGIHF.